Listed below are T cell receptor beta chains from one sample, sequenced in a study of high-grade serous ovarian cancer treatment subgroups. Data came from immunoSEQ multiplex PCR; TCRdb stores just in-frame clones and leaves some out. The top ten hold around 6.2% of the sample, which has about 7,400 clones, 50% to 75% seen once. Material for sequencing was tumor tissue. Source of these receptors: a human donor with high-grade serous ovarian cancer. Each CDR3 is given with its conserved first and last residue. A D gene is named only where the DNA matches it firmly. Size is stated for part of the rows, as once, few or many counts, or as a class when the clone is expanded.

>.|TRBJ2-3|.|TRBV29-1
CSVVDHRKYTDTQYF
TGCAGCGTTGTGGACCATCGGAAGTACACAGATACGCAGTATTTT
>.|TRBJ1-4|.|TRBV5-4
CASSFPGEKLFF
TGTGCCAGCAGCTTCCCGGGAGAAAAACTGTTTTTT
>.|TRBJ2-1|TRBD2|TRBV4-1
CASSQEGLVHEQFF
TGCGCCAGCAGCCAAGAAGGACTAGTTCATGAGCAGTTCTTC
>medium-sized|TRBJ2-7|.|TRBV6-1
CASERGGNEQYF
TGTGCCAGCGAAAGGGGGGGCAACGAGCAGTACTTC
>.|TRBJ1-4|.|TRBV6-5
CASTESRVGEKLFF
TGTGCCAGCACTGAAAGCAGGGTAGGAGAAAAACTGTTTTTT
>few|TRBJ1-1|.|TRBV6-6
CASSYMEGSEAFF
TGTGCCAGCAGTTACATGGAGGGTTCTGAAGCTTTCTTT
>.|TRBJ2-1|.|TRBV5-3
CARSSLGPNRASEQFF
TGTGCCAGAAGCTCTCTGGGGCCTAATCGCGCCAGCGAGCAGTTCTTC
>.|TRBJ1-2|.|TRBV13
CATRGRSANGYTF
TGTGCCACGAGGGGCAGGTCAGCAAATGGCTACACCTTC
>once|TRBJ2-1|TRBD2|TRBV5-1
CASSLASGAYNEQFF
TGCGCCAGCAGCTTGGCTAGCGGGGCCTACAATGAGCAGTTCTTC
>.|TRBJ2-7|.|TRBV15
CATSRIGYEQYF
TGTGCCACCAGCAGAATCGGCTACGAGCAGTACTTC
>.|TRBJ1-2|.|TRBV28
CASREGNYGYTF
TGTGCCAGCAGGGAGGGGAACTATGGCTACACCTTC
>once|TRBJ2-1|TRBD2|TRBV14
CASSQDSTSGRLKGQFF
TGTGCCAGCAGCCAAGATTCGACTAGCGGGAGGTTAAAAGGGCAGTTCTTC
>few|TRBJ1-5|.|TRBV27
CASSFRVNQPQHF
TGTGCCAGCAGTTTTCGAGTTAATCAGCCCCAGCATTTT
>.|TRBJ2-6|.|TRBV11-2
CAVSGEGSGANVLTF
TGTGCCGTATCTGGAGAGGGATCTGGGGCCAACGTCCTGACTTTC
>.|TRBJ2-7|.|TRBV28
CASSSHRIRSYEQYF
TGTGCCAGCAGTTCCCACAGAATACGAAGTTACGAGCAGTACTTC
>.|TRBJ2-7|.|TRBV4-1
CASSQDRLAGEQYF
TGCGCCAGCAGCCAAGATAGGCTAGCTGGCGAGCAGTACTTC
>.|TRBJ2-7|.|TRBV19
CASSIEPGSYEQYF
TGTGCCAGTAGTATAGAACCGGGCTCCTACGAGCAGTACTTC
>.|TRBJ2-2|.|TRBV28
CASITGGTGELFF
TGTGCCAGCATTACTGGGGGCACCGGGGAGCTGTTTTTT
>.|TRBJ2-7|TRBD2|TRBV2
CASRRLAGEFHEQYF
TGTGCCAGCAGGAGGCTAGCGGGAGAGTTCCACGAGCAGTACTTC
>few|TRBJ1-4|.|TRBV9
CASSVGPVNEKLFF
TGTGCCAGCAGCGTAGGGCCAGTGAACGAAAAACTGTTTTTT
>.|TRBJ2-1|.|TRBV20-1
CSANRGNEQFF
TGCAGTGCTAATCGTGGGAATGAGCAGTTCTTC
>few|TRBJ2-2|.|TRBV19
CASRPAGPGELFF
TGTGCCAGTAGACCAGCGGGCCCCGGGGAGCTGTTTTTT
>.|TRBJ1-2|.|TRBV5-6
CASSLSSNYGYTF
TGTGCCAGCAGCTTGTCCAGTAACTATGGCTACACCTTC
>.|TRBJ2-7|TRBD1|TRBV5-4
CASSYRTGFGQYF
TGTGCCAGCAGCTATCGGACAGGGTTTGGGCAGTACTTC
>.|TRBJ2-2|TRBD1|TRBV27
CASRPEDRAGELFF
TGTGCCAGCAGACCAGAGGACAGGGCCGGGGAGCTGTTTTTT
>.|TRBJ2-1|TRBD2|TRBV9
CASSVGLAGGKYNEQFF
TGTGCCAGCAGCGTAGGACTAGCGGGAGGAAAATACAATGAGCAGTTCTTC
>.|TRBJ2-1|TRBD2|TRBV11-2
CASSFDQAGVGEQFF
TGTGCCAGCAGCTTCGACCAAGCGGGAGTCGGTGAGCAGTTCTTC
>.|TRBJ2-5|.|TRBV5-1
CASSYGLEETQYF
TGCGCCAGCAGCTACGGACTGGAAGAGACCCAGTACTTC
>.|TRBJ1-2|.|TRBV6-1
CASTLTGHGYTF
TGTGCCAGCACTTTGACAGGACATGGCTACACCTTC
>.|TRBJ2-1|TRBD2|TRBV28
CASSLWGTGTSGTNEQFF
TGTGCCAGCAGTTTATGGGGTACCGGGACTAGCGGGACAAATGAGCAGTTCTTC
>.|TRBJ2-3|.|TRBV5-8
CASIPLSYTDTQYF
TGTGCCAGCATTCCCCTTTCCTACACAGATACGCAGTATTTT
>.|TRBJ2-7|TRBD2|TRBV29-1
CSVASGSIQQYF
TGCAGCGTTGCTAGCGGGAGTATCCAGCAGTACTTC
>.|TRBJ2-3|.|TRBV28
CASSFRGGDTQYF
TGTGCCAGCAGTTTCAGGGGAGGAGATACGCAGTATTTT
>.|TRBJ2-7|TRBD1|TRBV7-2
CASSTIQGYNEQYF
TGTGCCAGCAGCACTATACAGGGGTACAACGAGCAGTACTTC
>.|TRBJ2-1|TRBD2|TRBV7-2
CASSLLAGSAYNEQFF
TGTGCCAGCAGCTTACTAGCGGGATCAGCTTACAATGAGCAGTTCTTC
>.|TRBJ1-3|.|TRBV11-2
CASSRDFGRDTIYF
TGTGCCAGCAGCCGGGACTTCGGAAGAGACACCATATATTTT
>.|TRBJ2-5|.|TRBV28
CASSARKGRETQYF
TGTGCCAGCAGTGCTCGGAAGGGGAGGGAGACCCAGTACTTC
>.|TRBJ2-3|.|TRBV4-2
CASSPSTARGITDTQYF
TGTGCCAGCAGCCCTAGTACGGCGCGGGGTATCACAGATACGCAGTATTTT